A single sample gave rise to the 5 T cell receptor beta chains below, sequenced in a study of blood T cell repertoires in COVID-19. Measured with immunoSEQ multiplex PCR; TCRdb has only the in-frame clones, and not every one. In the table there are tens of thousands of clones, approximately 95% of which are singletons. Sample: peripheral blood. The receptors were gathered from a male donor with active COVID-19.

The chain links TRBV6-1 to TRBJ1-1, with D possibly TRBD1 on 5 matching bases. Germline V lookup: CDR1 MNHNS, CDR2 SASEGT. V was shortened by 1 base and J by 3 bases, with 33 bases between the two germline ends. This CDR3 contains 22 residues. CDR3: CASSEGFRWTLKPGFGDTEAFF. DNA of the CDR3: TGTGCCAGCAGTGAAGGGTTTCGGTGGACATTAAAACCAGGGTTCGGCGACACTGAAGCTTTCTTT.

The gene calls are TRBV25-1 and TRBJ1-1, with D possibly being TRBD1 (5 bases). The germline CDR1 and CDR2 sequences are MGHDK and SYGVNS. V gave up 3 bases and J gave up 1 base, with 12 bases separating them. CDR3 length: 15 residues. This CDR3 reads CASSDGGASNTEAFF. As DNA, the CDR3 is TGTGCCAGCAGTGATGGCGGGGCCTCGAACACTGAAGCTTTCTTT.

V and J are TRBV29-1 and TRBJ2-3, with 9 bases that match TRBD2. J lost 6 bases, V lost 6 bases, and 7 bases had no gene match. The CDR3 runs to 13 residues. Per germline, CDR1 SQVTM and CDR2 ANQGSEA. CDR3 in amino acids: CSVRASGADTQYF. In DNA form, the CDR3 reads TGCAGCGTCAGGGCTAGCGGGGCGGATACGCAGTATTTT.

The chain recombines TRBV13 with TRBJ2-3, with 10 nucleotides matching TRBD2. J was trimmed by 4 bases and V by 2 bases; bases with no gene match: 6. Germline CDR1 PRHDT, CDR2 FYEKMQ (reference sequence). The CDR3 has 16 amino acids. This CDR3 is CASSLKAGGPPDTQYF. The CDR3 coding sequence is TGTGCCAGCAGCTTAAAAGCGGGGGGGCCCCCAGATACGCAGTATTTT. Full variable domain (remainder filled in from reference TRBV13 and TRBJ2-3): AAGVIQSPRHLIKEKRETATLKCYPIPRHDTVYWYQQGPGQDPQFLISFYEKMQSDKGSIPDRFSAQQFSDYHSELNMSSLELGDSALYFCASSLKAGGPPDTQYFGPGTRLTVL.

The CDR3 protein is CASSLDLVQGNSPLHF. Written as DNA, the CDR3 is TGTGCCAGCAGCTTGGATTTGGTCCAGGGGAATTCACCCCTCCACTTT. The chain combines TRBV5-5 with TRBJ1-6; the D gene is possibly TRBD1 (6 bases). The V and J ends lost 0 bases and 7 bases respectively, with 14 bases between them. This CDR3 comprises 16 residues. In germline, CDR1 is SGHKS, CDR2 YYEKEE (reference sequence).